The rows below give T cell receptor beta chains drawn from one sample of a study of blood T cell repertoires in COVID-19. The protocol was immunoSEQ multiplex PCR, while the TCRdb copy is restricted to in-frame clones and leaves out a portion. The sample has 200,000 to 300,000 clones, 82% seen once. Input material: peripheral blood. All receptors come from a woman between 55 and 75 years old with active or convalescent COVID-19. Each CDR3 is given with its conserved first and last residue. Each record gives: J gene, D gene, clone size, V gene, CDR3 protein, CDR3 DNA. D genes are given only for firm matches. Only part of the rows carry a size: once, few, many, or a class if the clone is expanded.

TRBJ1-2,TRBD1,-,TRBV28,CASSLPGQENYGYTF,TGTGCCAGCAGTCTACCGGGACAGGAGAACTATGGCTACACCTTC
TRBJ1-4,TRBD1,-,TRBV19,CASSMSQGYDEKLFF,TGTGCCAGTAGTATGTCACAGGGGTACGATGAAAAACTGTTTTTT
TRBJ2-7,-,once,TRBV29-1,CSVRFGGPYEQYF,TGCAGCGTTCGCTTCGGGGGGCCCTACGAGCAGTACTTC
TRBJ2-1,-,-,TRBV9,CASSGRGQWDEQFF,TGTGCCAGCAGCGGGCGGGGACAGTGGGATGAGCAGTTCTTC
TRBJ2-5,-,many,TRBV5-1,CASSLMGLGVETQYF,TGCGCCAGCAGCTTGATGGGACTCGGTGTGGAGACCCAGTACTTC
TRBJ1-6,TRBD1,few,TRBV5-1,CASSLERQGAINSPLHF,TGCGCCAGCAGCTTGGAAAGACAGGGGGCGATTAATTCACCCCTCCACTTT
TRBJ2-1,-,few,TRBV5-1,CASSLTQGLNEQFF,TGCGCCAGCAGCCTCACACAGGGTTTGAATGAGCAGTTCTTC
TRBJ1-3,-,-,TRBV5-1,CASSLVGGAPLLNTIYF,TGCGCCAGCAGCTTGGTTGGGGGCGCCCCACTTTTAAACACCATATATTTT
TRBJ2-1,TRBD1,few,TRBV2,CASSRDRGLNEQFF,TGTGCCAGCAGTCGGGACAGGGGTCTCAATGAGCAGTTCTTC
TRBJ2-4,-,few,TRBV7-2,CASSQQGQGIQYF,TGTGCCAGCAGCCAACAGGGCCAGGGCATTCAGTACTTC
TRBJ2-3,TRBD2,-,TRBV13,CASRSSGASTDTQYF,TGTGCCAGCAGGTCTAGCGGGGCTAGCACAGATACGCAGTATTTT
TRBJ1-4,TRBD1,-,TRBV5-1,CASSSTGENHEKLFF,TGCGCCAGCAGCTCGACAGGGGAAAATCATGAAAAACTGTTTTTT
TRBJ2-1,TRBD2,many,TRBV5-5,CASSLGRGGRNEQFF,TGTGCCAGCAGCTTGGGACGGGGGGGCCGGAATGAGCAGTTCTTC
TRBJ2-1,TRBD2,-,TRBV24-1,CATSDPSGSSYNEQFF,TGTGCCACCAGTGATCCTAGCGGGAGCTCCTACAATGAGCAGTTCTTC
TRBJ2-7,TRBD1,-,TRBV6-5,CASRAGTGFHEQYF,TGTGCCAGCAGAGCCGGGACAGGGTTCCACGAGCAGTACTTC
TRBJ1-4,-,-,TRBV18,CASSQESEKLFF,TGTGCCAGCTCACAGGAGAGTGAAAAACTGTTTTTT
TRBJ1-1,TRBD1,few,TRBV6-1,CASSEQQGDEDTEAFF,TGTGCCAGCAGTGAACAACAGGGGGATGAGGACACTGAAGCTTTCTTT
TRBJ1-1,TRBD1,-,TRBV5-6,CASSETGGWYTEAFF,TGTGCCAGCAGCGAAACAGGGGGTTGGTACACTGAAGCTTTCTTT
TRBJ2-5,TRBD2,-,TRBV5-1,CASSTGLAGLGETQYF,TGCGCCAGCAGCACCGGACTAGCGGGGCTGGGGGAGACCCAGTACTTC
TRBJ2-7,TRBD2,-,TRBV5-1,CASARGSSGGDEQYF,TGCGCCAGCGCCCGAGGGTCTAGCGGGGGAGACGAGCAGTACTTC
TRBJ1-1,-,-,TRBV19,CASSEGRRVTEAFF,TGTGCCAGTAGTGAGGGACGGAGGGTAACTGAAGCTTTCTTT
TRBJ1-4,-,-,TRBV27,CASSVRVATNEKLFF,TGTGCCAGCAGTGTCCGTGTCGCAACTAATGAAAAACTGTTTTTT
TRBJ1-5,-,-,TRBV21-1,CASSARAGQGCGNQPQHF,TGTGCCAGCAGCGCCCGGGCGGGACAGGGGTGCGGCAATCAGCCCCAGCATTTT
TRBJ2-3,TRBD2,-,TRBV4-1,CASSRVTSGGRSDTQYF,TGCGCCAGCAGCCGAGTCACTAGCGGGGGCCGCAGCGATACGCAGTATTTT
TRBJ2-2,-,-,TRBV7-9,CASSSQYIGELFF,TGTGCCAGCAGCTCCCAGTATATCGGGGAGCTGTTTTTT
TRBJ2-7,TRBD2,once,TRBV5-5,CASSLYLTSGSQYF,TGTGCCAGCAGCTTGTATCTAACTAGCGGGTCGCAGTACTTC
TRBJ2-5,TRBD1,once,TRBV19,CASSSRQGWQETQYF,TGTGCCAGTAGTTCGAGACAGGGGTGGCAAGAGACCCAGTACTTC
TRBJ1-2,-,many,TRBV4-2,CASSQERAPIRGYTF,TGTGCCAGCAGCCAAGAGCGGGCCCCGATTAGAGGCTACACCTTC
TRBJ2-7,TRBD1,few,TRBV2,CASSDQDRGLREQYF,TGTGCCAGCAGTGACCAGGACAGGGGATTACGAGAGCAGTACTTC
TRBJ1-4,-,-,TRBV19,CASSIVGGVNEKLFF,TGTGCCAGTAGTATAGTTGGAGGAGTTAATGAAAAACTGTTTTTT
TRBJ1-2,TRBD1,-,TRBV20-1,CSATGAHGYTF,TGCAGTGCCACAGGGGCGCATGGCTACACCTTC
TRBJ1-6,TRBD1,many,TRBV7-9,CASSLGQGFYNSPLHF,TGTGCCAGCAGCTTAGGACAGGGGTTCTATAATTCACCCCTCCACTTT
TRBJ1-1,TRBD1,-,TRBV7-9,CASSPGQGAWTEAFF,TGTGCCAGCAGCCCGGGACAGGGGGCTTGGACTGAAGCTTTCTTT
TRBJ1-5,-,-,TRBV7-2,CASSLSGPGVSNQPQHF,TGTGCCAGCAGCCTCTCCGGCCCGGGTGTAAGCAATCAGCCCCAGCATTTT
TRBJ1-6,-,once,TRBV30,CATQGLPWGSPLHF,TGTGCCACCCAAGGACTCCCCTGGGGTTCACCCCTCCACTTT
TRBJ2-5,-,-,TRBV5-6,CASSSQGSQETQYF,TGTGCCAGCAGCTCCCAGGGGTCCCAAGAGACCCAGTACTTC
TRBJ1-6,TRBD1,-,TRBV27,CASSLTGEDSPLHF,TGTGCCAGCAGTTTGACAGGGGAGGATTCACCCCTCCACTTT
TRBJ1-2,-,-,TRBV5-1,CASSLSEGRVYGYTF,TGCGCCAGCAGCTTGAGCGAGGGGAGGGTCTATGGCTACACCTTC
TRBJ1-2,TRBD1,-,TRBV27,CASGSGTGLYGYTF,TGTGCCAGCGGATCCGGGACAGGGTTGTATGGCTACACCTTC
TRBJ1-5,TRBD1,-,TRBV19,CASQDRGIQPQHF,TGTGCCAGTCAGGACAGGGGAATTCAGCCCCAGCATTTT
TRBJ1-6,-,few,TRBV4-1,CASTLATGRLPSPLHF,TGCGCCAGCACCTTGGCGACAGGTCGATTACCATCACCCCTCCACTTT
TRBJ1-4,-,-,TRBV2,CASRREATNEKLFF,TGTGCCAGCAGGCGGGAGGCAACTAATGAAAAACTGTTTTTT
TRBJ2-5,TRBD2,-,TRBV5-1,CASSLGRGLAGRQETQYF,TGCGCCAGCAGCTTAGGCCGGGGACTAGCGGGGCGCCAAGAGACCCAGTACTTC
TRBJ2-5,TRBD2,-,TRBV30,CAWSGLAGSETQYF,TGTGCCTGGAGTGGTCTAGCGGGCTCGGAGACCCAGTACTTC
TRBJ1-1,-,-,TRBV4-1,CASSQDPAGANTEAFF,TGCGCCAGCAGCCAAGACCCCGCAGGGGCAAACACTGAAGCTTTCTTT
TRBJ2-7,TRBD1,few,TRBV14,CASSQPPGQRSYEQYF,TGTGCCAGCAGCCAACCACCGGGACAGCGCTCCTACGAGCAGTACTTC
TRBJ1-1,-,-,TRBV4-1,CASSQEGTPRVGVNTEAFF,TGCGCCAGCAGCCAAGAGGGAACCCCCCGGGTAGGGGTGAACACTGAAGCTTTCTTT
TRBJ2-1,TRBD2,-,TRBV19,CASSTAGGLYNEQFF,TGTGCCAGTAGCACAGCGGGGGGGCTCTACAATGAGCAGTTCTTC
TRBJ1-1,-,few,TRBV7-9,CASRSTGTRNTEAFF,TGTGCCAGCAGGTCAACCGGGACAAGGAACACTGAAGCTTTCTTT
TRBJ2-7,TRBD1,-,TRBV5-1,CASSTGQGSVYEQYF,TGCGCCAGCAGCACCGGACAGGGATCCGTCTACGAGCAGTACTTC
TRBJ1-4,-,-,TRBV4-1,CASSQGNSASGYEKLFF,TGCGCCAGCAGCCAAGGAAATTCGGCGTCAGGGTATGAAAAACTGTTTTTT
TRBJ2-7,TRBD1,-,TRBV5-8,CASSSQGAVGEQYF,TGTGCCAGCAGCTCCCAGGGGGCCGTTGGCGAGCAGTACTTC